This T cell receptor (beta chain) is drawn from a study of blood T cell repertoires in COVID-19 (TCRdb year 2020). Notes on the research overall: Samples from collaborators originated in the United States, Italy and Spain and spanned both the acute and convalescent phases of COVID-19. The material from the prospective study consisted of cDNA or gDNA derived from T cells, B-cell-depleted T cells, or PBMCs. Deeply sampled blood TCRbeta repertoires from subjects exposed to, actively infected with, or recovered from COVID-19 were included in the dataset. The repertoires were made available in a free public database intended to serve as a resource for research on the immune response to SARS-CoV-2. Samples were obtained from the ongoing ImmuneRACE study (first 160 participants) and from 950 to 1,500 subjects provided by 6 global collaborators. A de-identified subject ID, COVID-19 status, age in years and sex were almost always included in the sample metadata. HLA class I and class II types, where available, came from metadata supplied by the sample provider rather than from assay-based typing. Overall results and qualifications from the work: Clinical and demographic metadata were provided uncurated, with the amount varying by source and participant.

Concerning this clone: Its recognized antigen is unknown. Per-nucleotide qualities are absent, and no much larger clonotype sits a single base away.

TCRbeta CDR3 regions were amplified from genomic DNA using the immunoSEQ Assay, a bias-controlled multiplex PCR. The original methods were these. The number of nucleated cells in each sample was estimated from the amplification of reference gene primers within the assay. To quantify the absolute abundance of each unique TCRbeta CDR3 rearrangement, sequence reads were collapsed and filtered. For each sample, productive Simpson clonality was calculated by taking the square root of Simpson's diversity index across productive rearrangements. TCRdb re-hosts the immuneACCESS table, in-frame sequences only. Its copies lack some clones; in the studies checked, an unresolved V gene accounts for under half of them, and the cause for the rest is not known. D and trimming come from the DNA, and the V and J calls and clone size come from that table. The sample profile shows more than 300,000 clones; about 88% of them were found once. Roughly 1.2% of the sample rests with the top ten.

Participants in the prospective study were aged about 18 to 100 years, lived in 20 to 25 United States geographic areas, and enrolled through a virtual design. To assign participants to cohorts, the prospective study relied on clinical history that participants themselves reported in a screening survey and a study questionnaire. For ImmuneRACE Cohort 3, a participant was defined as recovered based on two consecutive negative NP/OP PCR tests, clearance by a healthcare professional, or resolution of symptoms. In the prospective study, whole blood, serum and a nasopharyngeal or oropharyngeal swab were collected from each participant by mobile phlebotomists. Over a roughly two-month period, participants in the prospective study had the option of providing additional blood draws and questionnaires. Prospective study blood samples were shipped either frozen or at room temperature before DNA extraction.

Spanning cysteine to phenylalanine, the CDR3 consists of 17 amino acids. CDR3 DNA is the only sequence kept; it has 51 bases, read in frame from the first base. Between the V and J ends, shortened by 3 bases and 2 bases respectively, the junction contains 20 bases. CDR1 and CDR2, per the germline V gene, are MNHNS and SASEGT. This sequence was found in a woman between 18 and 29 years old who had recovered from COVID-19. The rearranged chain carries TRBV6-1 and TRBJ2-7, with TRBD2 as a weak D call on 5 bases. Material for sequencing was PBMCs or T cells enriched from blood (not recorded which). The CDR3 is CASSDVAIRGYTYEQYF. The DNA is as follows: TGTGCCAGCAGTGACGTTGCAATTCGGGGATACACCTACGAGCAGTACTTC.